The text below deals with one T cell receptor (beta chain). Donors were Caucasian adults residing in Nashville, Tennessee, USA. Approximately 100 million PBMCs per unsorted sample were used for genomic DNA. The source of the sample is a study of shared clonotypes between healthy human individuals. Background on the study: The study drew on a couple of women and a few men aged 18 to 49 as donors.

This CDR3 region has 14 residues. V shed 5 bases and J 3 bases; nucleotides not matched to a gene: 4. Germline CDR1 SGHRS, CDR2 YFSETQ. How the authors handled the data: Quality scores were absent from the junction-only immunoSEQ sequences, so filtering differed. Produced via immunoSEQ multiplex PCR; TCRdb's table is partial and in-frame only. V and J calls and clone size are copied from that table; D and trimming were computed from the DNA. The profile shows 450,000 or so clones, approximately 80% of them singletons. Material for sequencing was PBMCs. The V gene is TRBV5-1, the J gene TRBJ2-1; TRBD2 matches 8 bases. The receptor's source is a woman aged 40 to 50 in good health. Some clones in this sample may be carry-over from other donors' samples. The CDR3 nucleotides read TGCGCCAGCAGTCCCGGGACTAGCTACAATGAGCAGTTCTTC. Its translation is CASSPGTSYNEQFF.